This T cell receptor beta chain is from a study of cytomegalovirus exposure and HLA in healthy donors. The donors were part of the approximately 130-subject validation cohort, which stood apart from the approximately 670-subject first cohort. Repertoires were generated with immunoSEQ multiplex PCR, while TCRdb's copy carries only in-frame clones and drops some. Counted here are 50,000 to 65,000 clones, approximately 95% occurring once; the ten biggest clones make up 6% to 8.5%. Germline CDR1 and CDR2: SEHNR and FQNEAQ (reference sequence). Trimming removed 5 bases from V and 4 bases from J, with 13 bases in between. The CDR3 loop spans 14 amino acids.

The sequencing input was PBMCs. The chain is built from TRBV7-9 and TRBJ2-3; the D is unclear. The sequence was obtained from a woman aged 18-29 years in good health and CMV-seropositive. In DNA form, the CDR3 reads TGTGCCAGCAGCCATCCCCAATCCCCAGATACGCAGTATTTT. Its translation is CASSHPQSPDTQYF.